Below, 27 T cell receptor beta chains from the same sample are listed, as sequenced in a study of patients and donors after allogeneic stem cell transplantation (dated by TCRdb to about 2020). Library generation was performed with RT-PCR. TCRdb records NextSeq 550 as the sequencer. TCRdb handled the public reads itself, with Q25 trimming in fastp and clone calling in MiXCR, and kept productive beta chains. Each entry is one CDR3 protein sequence, shown with its most common DNA and genes. The sample table lists more than 850,000 distinct CDR3 sequences, about 20% of them with a count of one. The ten largest clones add up to around 6% of the sample. Material: blood, either unsorted or a sorted T cell fraction (not recorded which). The origin of the receptors is a human donor who was either an allogeneic HSCT recipient or a stem cell or donor lymphocyte infusion donor (not recorded which). It is not recorded whose cells these are; they may come from a transplant donor.

This clonotype came up a few times. This rearrangement joins TRBV12-3 or TRBV12-4 to TRBJ2-7; 7 nucleotides agree with TRBD2. V lost 6 bases, J lost 3 bases, and 5 bases stayed unmatched. The CDR3 runs 13 residues. CDR3 nucleotides: TGTGCCAGCAGAACCGGGACTAACTACGAGCAGTACTTC. This codes for CASRTGTNYEQYF.

This rearrangement joins TRBV5-6 to TRBJ2-5; TRBD1 aligns across 7 bases. Trimming removed 4 bases from V and 5 bases from J; junction bases left unmatched: 8. Germline V gives CDR1 SGHDT, CDR2 YYEEEE. This CDR3 has 14 amino acids. The DNA for the CDR3 is TGTGCCAGCAGCCCCAGACAGGGTCTGGAGACCCAGTACTTC. It encodes CASSPRQGLETQYF.

This chain uses TRBV21-1 with TRBJ2-2; TRBD2 is the table's D call and was not checked against the DNA. TRBV21-1 is an annotated pseudogene. This CDR3 contains 15 residues. The CDR3 region is CASISSSGRDGELFF. CDR3 sequence (DNA): TGTGCCAGCATATCTTCTAGCGGGAGGGATGGGGAGCTGTTTTTT.

This clonotype appeared a few times. V usage is TRBV20-1 and J usage is TRBJ2-1; D call uncertain. Trimming took 1 base from V and 0 from J, leaving 10 bases between them. Germline CDR1 DFQATT, CDR2 SNEGSKA (reference sequence). The CDR3 consists of 15 residues. CDR3 residues: CSARGAVGSYNEQFF. CDR3 nucleotides: TGCAGTGCTAGAGGCGCGGTTGGCTCCTACAATGAGCAGTTCTTC.

The rearrangement joins TRBV20-1 to TRBJ2-5; D is unclear. Trimming took off 0 bases at V and 3 bases at J, with 17 bases between the two ends. This CDR3 spans 16 amino acids. Looked up from germline, CDR1 is DFQATT and CDR2 is SNEGSKA (reference sequence). In DNA form, the CDR3 reads TGCAGTGCTAGAGATCCGACTCCAACCTGGGAAGAGACCCAGTACTTC. Residues: CSARDPTPTWEETQYF.

The chain recombines TRBV18 with TRBJ2-2, with 9 bases matching TRBD2. Germline V gene lookup returns CDR1 KGHSH and CDR2 LQKENI. J was trimmed by 1 base and V by 2 bases; bases with no gene match: 2. This CDR3 contains 16 residues. The CDR3 DNA reads TGTGCCAGCTCACCAAGACTAGCGGAGAACACCGGGGAGCTGTTTTTT. Its protein product is CASSPRLAENTGELFF.

This chain joins TRBV20-1 and TRBJ2-1, with D unclear. V lost 1 base to trimming and J lost 6 bases, with 7 bases between them. The V gene's germline CDR1 is DFQATT and CDR2 SNEGSKA (reference sequence). The CDR3 has 12 residues. CDR3 region: CSARGPVNEQFF. The CDR3 region has the DNA TGCAGTGCTAGAGGGCCAGTCAATGAGCAGTTCTTC.

The chain links TRBV12-5 to TRBJ2-7; 10 nucleotides agree with TRBD2. V shed 1 base and J 5 bases; nucleotides not matched to a gene: 14. The CDR3 runs to 18 residues. Germline V gene data show CDR1 as LGHNT and CDR2 as FRNRAP. The CDR3 DNA is TGTGCTAGTGGTTTGGGTAAGAGCGGGAGGGCCGTCAGCCACGAGCAGTACTTC. It codes for CASGLGKSGRAVSHEQYF.

The J gene is TRBJ2-1, the V gene TRBV14; the match to TRBD2 covers 10 bases. V lost 7 bases, J lost 10 bases, and 10 bases stayed unmatched. Germline values: CDR1 SGHDN, CDR2 FVKESK. CDR3 length equals 14 residues. The CDR3 region has the DNA TGTGCCAGCAATGAGCGGGGGGGATCGAAGGAGCAGTTCTTC. Encoded protein: CASNERGGSKEQFF. Full variable domain (outside the CDR3, taken from reference TRBV14 and TRBJ2-1): EAGVTQFPSHSVIEKGQTVTLRCDPISGHDNLYWYRRVMGKEIKFLLHFVKESKQDESGMPNNRFLAERTGGTYSTLKVQPAELEDSGVYFCASNERGGSKEQFFGPGTRLTVL.

The CDR3 bases are TGTGCCAGCACCTCCCGGACACTAAACACTGAAGCTTTCTTT. Its translation: CASTSRTLNTEAFF. V and J are TRBV11-2 and TRBJ1-1; D may be TRBD1 (5 bases). Germline lookup yields CDR1 SGHAT and CDR2 FQNNGV. V gave up 7 bases and J gave up 2 bases, with 14 bases separating them. The CDR3 spans 14 residues.

This CDR3 is CASSEMWGSSDTQYF. CDR3 coding DNA: TGTGCCAGCAGTGAAATGTGGGGGAGCTCAGATACGCAGTATTTT. J is TRBJ2-3 and V is TRBV25-1; either TRBD1 or TRBD2 may supply D (5 bases each). Germline V gene data show CDR1 as MGHDK and CDR2 as SYGVNS. V lost 2 bases, J lost 4 bases, and 13 bases lay in between. There are 15 residues in the CDR3.

The chain has TRBV5-1 and TRBJ2-3; D is perhaps TRBD1 (6 bases). Germline CDR1 and CDR2: SGHRS and YFSETQ. The CDR3 length is 15 residues. The V and J ends lost 5 bases and 5 bases respectively, with 18 bases between them. In DNA, the CDR3 is TGCGCCAGCAGTACCCCGGGACAAGTAAAAGATACGCAGTATTTT. It translates to CASSTPGQVKDTQYF.

The rearrangement links TRBV5-6 to TRBJ2-7, with D unresolved. Germline assignment: CDR1 SGHDT and CDR2 YYEEEE. With 0 bases removed from V and 5 bases from J, the gap between germline ends came to 9 bases. The CDR3 consists of 13 residues. CDR3 DNA: TGTGCCAGCAGCTTGGTGGACGCTAACGAGCAGTACTTC. Translation: CASSLVDANEQYF.

At least ten counts were recorded for this clonotype. DNA of the CDR3: TGTGCCAGCAGTATTTCCAGGGGAAGTAAGAGCAATCAGCCCCAGCATTTT. It is translated as CASSISRGSKSNQPQHF. The V and J genes are TRBV12-3 or TRBV12-4 and TRBJ1-5; D may be TRBD1 (6 bases). V was cut by 5 bases and J by 1 base, with 18 bases left in between. The CDR3 is made up of 17 amino acids.

In this sample, this clonotype turned up a few times. The J gene is TRBJ2-7, the V gene TRBV12-3 or TRBV12-4; possibly TRBD2 for D (5 bases). V was pared by 5 bases and J by 5 bases, with 10 bases between. The CDR3 is made up of 12 amino acids. CDR3 region: CASSLQEDEQYF. The DNA for the CDR3 is TGTGCCAGCAGTCTCCAGGAGGACGAGCAGTACTTC.

This clonotype was counted many times. J is TRBJ1-5 and V is TRBV12-3 or TRBV12-4; D is undetermined. This CDR3 spans 13 amino acids. Trimming pared 5 bases from V and 2 bases from J, leaving 7 bases between. The CDR3 DNA sequence: TGTGCCAGCAGTGCAGACCGCAATCAGCCCCAGCATTTT. Translated, it gives CASSADRNQPQHF.

This clonotype showed up many times. This sequence joins TRBV5-1 and TRBJ2-7; D tentatively reads TRBD1 or TRBD2 (6 bases each). The V end lost 4 bases, the J end lost 6 bases, and 14 bases lay between the germline ends. The germline V gene encodes CDR1 SGHRS and CDR2 YFSETQ. This CDR3 spans 13 amino acids. CDR3 residues: CASSHTGTREQYF. Here the CDR3 DNA reads TGCGCCAGCAGCCATACAGGGACTCGCGAGCAGTACTTC. The full variable domain, rest sourced from reference TRBV5-1 and TRBJ2-7, is KAGVTQTPRYLIKTRGQQVTLSCSPISGHRSVSWYQQTPGQGLQFLFEYFSETQRNKGNFPGRFSGRQFSNSRSEMNVSTLELGDSALYLCASSHTGTREQYFGPGTRLTVT.

The V gene is TRBV20-1, the J gene TRBJ2-1, with TRBD2 identical over 9 bases. This CDR3 contains 17 residues. The germline gives CDR1 DFQATT, CDR2 SNEGSKA (reference sequence). The ends lost 2 bases at V and 2 bases at J; junction bases unmatched: 10. The CDR3: CSARPSQGGGAYNEQFF. DNA for the CDR3: TGCAGTGCTAGACCCAGCCAAGGCGGGGGGGCCTACAATGAGCAGTTCTTC.

The rearrangement uses TRBV7-9 and TRBJ2-5; no reliable D call. This CDR3 contains 16 residues. The V gene lost 5 bases and the J gene lost 5 bases, with 21 bases spanning the gap. The germline V gene encodes CDR1 SEHNR and CDR2 FQNEAQ (reference sequence). CDR3 sequence (DNA): TGTGCCAGCAGCGGTTGGTCGGATGCGGTAATCGAGACCCAGTACTTC. This codes for CASSGWSDAVIETQYF.

V is TRBV20-1 and J is TRBJ1-2; 8 bases align to TRBD1. The germline V gene has CDR1 DFQATT and CDR2 SNEGSKA (reference sequence). Trimming at V came to 3 bases and at J to 8 bases, leaving 8 bases not matched to a gene. This CDR3 region has 13 residues. This CDR3 reads CSARPQGAGGYTF. DNA of the CDR3: TGCAGTGCTAGGCCCCAGGGGGCGGGAGGCTACACCTTC.

This clonotype was found a few times. The chain links TRBV7-8 to TRBJ2-7, with D uncertain. In germline, CDR1 is SGHVS, CDR2 FQNEAQ. Trimming removed 1 base at V and 7 bases at J, with 20 bases between. The length of the CDR3 is 16 residues. For the CDR3, the DNA is TGTGCCAGCAGCTTAGGGCGGCTTGATATACTACGGGAGCAGTACTTC. Translating it yields CASSLGRLDILREQYF.

The chain combines TRBV20-1 with TRBJ2-3, with 7 positions matching TRBD1. Unmatched junction bases numbered 9, after V lost 0 bases and J lost 0 bases. Germline values: CDR1 DFQATT, CDR2 SNEGSKA (reference sequence). The CDR3 has 17 amino acids. CDR3 nucleotides: TGCAGTGCTAGAGATAGGGACAGCCCCTCTAGCACAGATACGCAGTATTTT. This gives the protein CSARDRDSPSSTDTQYF.

This clonotype was counted a few times. V is TRBV11-2 and J is TRBJ2-4; D may be TRBD1 or TRBD2 (6 bases each). CDR1 SGHAT and CDR2 FQNNGV come from the germline V gene. The CDR3 is 16 residues long. The V gene lost 5 bases and the J gene lost 0 bases, with 14 bases spanning the gap. CDR3 DNA: TGTGCCAGCAGCGCGGGACACCAACTAGCCAAAAACATTCAGTACTTC. Amino acids: CASSAGHQLAKNIQYF. Complete variable domain (other parts from reference TRBV11-2 and TRBJ2-4): EAGVAQSPRYKIIEKRQSVAFWCNPISGHATLYWYQQILGQGPKLLIQFQNNGVVDDSQLPKDRFSAERLKGVDSTLKIQPAKLEDSAVYLCASSAGHQLAKNIQYFGAGTRLSVL.

Many counts were recorded for this clonotype. This chain joins TRBV10-3 and TRBJ2-3; 9 bases map to TRBD1. V was clipped by 6 bases and J by 3 bases; unmatched bases: 4. This CDR3 contains 14 residues. Germline V CDR1 and CDR2: ENHRY, SYGVKD. CDR3 region: CAIRTGTGTDTQYF. CDR3 in DNA: TGTGCCATCAGAACCGGGACAGGGACAGATACGCAGTATTTT.

This chain links TRBV7-2 with TRBJ2-1; D gene unclear. This CDR3 is built from 12 residues. Trimming removed 1 base from V and 9 bases from J, with 7 bases in between. Per germline, CDR1 SGHTA and CDR2 FQGNSA. The CDR3 sequence: CASSLDTSEQFF. In DNA, the CDR3 is TGTGCCAGCAGCTTAGATACGAGTGAGCAGTTCTTC.

Only a few counts were recorded for this clonotype. This chain joins TRBV5-1 and TRBJ2-7; TRBD2 matches at 10 bases. CDR1 and CDR2 from the germline V gene are SGHRS and YFSETQ. The V gene end was trimmed by 4 bases and the J gene end by 7 bases; junction bases not matched to a gene: 14. The CDR3 loop spans 16 amino acids. The CDR3 spells CASSASGTSETSEQYF. CDR3 DNA: TGCGCCAGCAGCGCTTCCGGGACTAGCGAAACCTCGGAGCAGTACTTC.

This clonotype was seen only a few times. The chain carries TRBV27 and TRBJ1-5; 10 bases match TRBD1. This CDR3 region has 15 residues. V lost 5 bases to trimming and J lost 6 bases; unmatched junction nucleotides: 7. Germline assignment: CDR1 MNHEY and CDR2 SMNVEV (reference sequence). The CDR3 loop is CASSPRDRGGQPQHF. The DNA for the CDR3 is TGTGCCAGCAGTCCCCGGGACAGGGGAGGTCAGCCCCAGCATTTT.